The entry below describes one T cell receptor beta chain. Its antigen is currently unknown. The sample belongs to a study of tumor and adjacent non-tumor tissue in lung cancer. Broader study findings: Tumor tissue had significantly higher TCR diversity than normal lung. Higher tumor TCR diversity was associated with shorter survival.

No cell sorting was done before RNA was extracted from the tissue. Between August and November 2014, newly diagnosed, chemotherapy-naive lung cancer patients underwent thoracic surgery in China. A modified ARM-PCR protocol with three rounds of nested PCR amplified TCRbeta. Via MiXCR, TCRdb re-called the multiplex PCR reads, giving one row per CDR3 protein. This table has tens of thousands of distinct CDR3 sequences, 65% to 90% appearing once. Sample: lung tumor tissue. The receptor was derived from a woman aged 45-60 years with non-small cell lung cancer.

The CDR3 region has the DNA TGTCCCAACAGCCCCTCCGGAAATGAGCAGTTCTTC. It specifies CPNSPSGNEQFF. The V call is TRBV11-2, the J call TRBJ2-1; D uncertain. The CDR3 sequence is 12 residues long. Germline V gene sequence: CDR1 SGHAT, CDR2 FQNNGV.